These T cell receptor beta chains were read from a single sample in a study of cytomegalovirus exposure and HLA in healthy donors. Assay used: immunoSEQ multiplex PCR; TCRdb lists only in-frame clones, some missing. The table shows approximately 200,000 clones, with 88% occurring only once. Sequencing input: PBMCs. The receptor set was obtained from a woman under 30 in good health and CMV-seronegative. The CDR3 runs from the conserved cysteine through the conserved F or W. A D gene is named only where the DNA matches it firmly. Expanded clones are given a class, and other clones once, few, many or no size at all.

CDR3	DNA	J	V	size	D
CSVVRDGELFF	TGCAGCGTTGTGAGGGACGGGGAGCTGTTTTTT	TRBJ2-2	TRBV29-1	few	NA
CASSVEVAGGYGELFF	TGTGCCAGCAGCGTAGAAGTAGCGGGAGGGTACGGGGAGCTGTTTTTT	TRBJ2-2	TRBV9	NA	TRBD2
CASSQGQGRTGNTIYF	TGCGCCAGCAGCCAGGGACAGGGGCGAACTGGAAACACCATATATTTT	TRBJ1-3	TRBV4-1	NA	TRBD1
CATSVPGTGDTEAFF	TGTGCCACCAGCGTTCCCGGGACAGGCGACACTGAAGCTTTCTTT	TRBJ1-1	TRBV15	NA	TRBD1
CASSLATGRIRDTQYF	TGTGCCAGCAGTTTGGCTACAGGCCGAATCAGGGATACGCAGTATTTT	TRBJ2-3	TRBV27	NA	NA
CASRGLAGGPLTYEQFF	TGTGCCAGCAGGGGACTAGCGGGAGGGCCATTAACCTATGAGCAGTTCTTC	TRBJ2-1	TRBV2	NA	TRBD2
CASRPTSGGYNEQFF	TGTGCCAGCAGGCCTACTAGCGGGGGCTACAATGAGCAGTTCTTC	TRBJ2-1	TRBV9	NA	TRBD2
CASSVGRGNYGYTF	TGTGCCAGCAGCGTAGGCAGGGGTAACTATGGCTACACCTTC	TRBJ1-2	TRBV9	NA	NA
CASSTSPGLGTDTQYF	TGTGCCAGCAGCACATCACCGGGACTAGGCACAGATACGCAGTATTTT	TRBJ2-3	TRBV13	NA	TRBD2
CAIRGTGGLGELFF	TGTGCCATCAGAGGGACAGGGGGCTTAGGGGAGCTGTTTTTT	TRBJ2-2	TRBV10-3	once	TRBD1
CASSSRDRGPEAFF	TGTGCCAGCAGCAGTAGGGACAGGGGCCCTGAAGCTTTCTTT	TRBJ1-1	TRBV5-6	NA	TRBD1
CSVEVVVQETQYF	TGCAGCGTGGAAGTAGTGGTCCAAGAGACCCAGTACTTC	TRBJ2-5	TRBV29-1	NA	NA
CASSAEWMEGADTQYF	TGTGCCAGCAGCGCGGAATGGATGGAAGGCGCAGATACGCAGTATTTT	TRBJ2-3	TRBV2	NA	NA
CASSEASGRGNTIYF	TGTGCCAGCAGTGAAGCAAGTGGCAGGGGAAACACCATATATTTT	TRBJ1-3	TRBV2	once	NA
CASSFVSGEITEAFF	TGTGCCAGCAGTTTTGTCTCCGGGGAGATCACTGAAGCTTTCTTT	TRBJ1-1	TRBV7-2	NA	NA
CAWSVAGTDTQYF	TGTGCCTGGAGTGTAGCGGGCACAGATACGCAGTATTTT	TRBJ2-3	TRBV30	NA	NA
CASRSTGTVTYEQYF	TGTGCCAGCAGAAGCACCGGGACAGTCACCTACGAGCAGTACTTC	TRBJ2-7	TRBV5-6	NA	TRBD1
CASSLLGAGELFF	TGTGCCAGCAGTTTGTTAGGAGCCGGGGAGCTGTTTTTT	TRBJ2-2	TRBV27	once	NA
CASSPPDRSYEQYF	TGTGCCAGCAGTCCCCCGGACAGGTCCTACGAGCAGTACTTC	TRBJ2-7	TRBV27	NA	TRBD1
CASSYFGFSNEKLFF	TGTGCCAGCAGTTACTTCGGGTTTTCTAATGAAAAACTGTTTTTT	TRBJ1-4	TRBV6-6	NA	NA
CASSHYWTGGGKSEKLFF	TGTGCCAGCAGTCATTATTGGACAGGGGGAGGGAAGAGTGAAAAACTGTTTTTT	TRBJ1-4	TRBV28	few	TRBD1
CASSPGTSGRDETQYF	TGCGCCAGCAGCCCCGGGACTAGCGGGAGGGACGAGACCCAGTACTTC	TRBJ2-5	TRBV5-1	NA	TRBD2
CASSLGDNPISYEQYF	TGTGCCAGCAGCTTGGGAGATAACCCCATTTCCTACGAGCAGTACTTC	TRBJ2-7	TRBV5-6	once	NA
CASKAGVYGNTEAFF	TGTGCCAGCAAGGCAGGGGTTTACGGGAACACTGAAGCTTTCTTT	TRBJ1-1	TRBV7-2	NA	NA
CASSQQVARDTDYGYTF	TGCGCCAGCAGCCAACAGGTCGCACGGGACACGGACTATGGCTACACCTTC	TRBJ1-2	TRBV4-1	NA	NA
CASSFSREALSYEQYF	TGTGCCAGCAGTTTTAGTCGGGAGGCCCTGTCGTACGAGCAGTACTTC	TRBJ2-7	TRBV27	NA	TRBD2
CASSIVLAGGVSYNEQFF	TGTGCCAGTAGTATTGTCCTAGCGGGAGGTGTGTCCTACAATGAGCAGTTCTTC	TRBJ2-1	TRBV19	NA	TRBD2
CASSSGQVQETQYF	TGTGCCAGCAGCTCGGGACAGGTCCAAGAGACCCAGTACTTC	TRBJ2-5	TRBV7-9	NA	TRBD1
CASSLVTDTLTGELFF	TGTGCCAGCAGCCTGGTAACAGATACCCTCACCGGGGAGCTGTTTTTT	TRBJ2-2	TRBV7-9	NA	NA
CASSLGDRGETQYF	TGTGCCAGCAGCTTAGGAGACAGGGGTGAGACCCAGTACTTC	TRBJ2-5	TRBV7-9	NA	TRBD1
CVSSLAGQRWNTIYF	TGTGTCAGCAGCTTGGCTGGACAGAGGTGGAACACCATATATTTT	TRBJ1-3	TRBV5-4	NA	NA
CASTAGGSNTEAFF	TGTGCCAGCACGGCCGGGGGTTCAAACACTGAAGCTTTCTTT	TRBJ1-1	TRBV28	NA	NA
CASREGRAYEQYF	TGTGCCAGCAGGGAGGGAAGGGCCTACGAGCAGTACTTC	TRBJ2-7	TRBV2	few	NA
CASGATTNTGELFF	TGTGCCAGTGGGGCAACAACGAACACCGGGGAGCTGTTTTTT	TRBJ2-2	TRBV19	once	NA
CASSANSRTDTQYF	TGTGCCAGCAGCGCGAATAGCCGCACAGATACGCAGTATTTT	TRBJ2-3	TRBV2	few	NA
CASSRTGDSEKLFF	TGTGCCAGCTCCCGGACAGGGGATAGTGAAAAACTGTTTTTT	TRBJ1-4	TRBV7-9	NA	TRBD1
CASSLQGTYEQYF	TGTGCCAGCAGCTTGCAGGGGACGTACGAGCAGTACTTC	TRBJ2-7	TRBV5-4	NA	NA
CASSLVTETHYGYTF	TGTGCCAGCAGCTTAGTGACAGAGACTCACTATGGCTACACCTTC	TRBJ1-2	TRBV7-9	NA	NA
CASDIGGAYGYTF	TGTGCCAGCGATATCGGGGGGGCGTATGGCTACACCTTC	TRBJ1-2	TRBV5-6	few	NA
CASGTGGRAYEQYF	TGTGCTAGTGGGACAGGTGGCAGGGCCTACGAGCAGTACTTC	TRBJ2-7	TRBV12-5	NA	NA
CSVGVDTTYEQYF	TGCAGCGTTGGAGTCGACACGACCTACGAGCAGTACTTC	TRBJ2-7	TRBV29-1	NA	NA